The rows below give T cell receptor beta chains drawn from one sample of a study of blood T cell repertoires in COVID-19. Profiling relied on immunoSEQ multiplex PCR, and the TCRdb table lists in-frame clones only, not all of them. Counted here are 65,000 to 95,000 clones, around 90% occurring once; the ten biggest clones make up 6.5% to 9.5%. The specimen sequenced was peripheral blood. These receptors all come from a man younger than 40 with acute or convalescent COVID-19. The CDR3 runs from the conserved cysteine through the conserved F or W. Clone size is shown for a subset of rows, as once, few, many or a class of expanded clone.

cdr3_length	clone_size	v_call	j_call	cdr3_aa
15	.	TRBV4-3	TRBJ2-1	CASSQGGVAGNEQFF
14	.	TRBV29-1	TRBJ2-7	CSVEGLAGADEQYF
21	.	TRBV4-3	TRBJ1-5	CASSQDGYRGGEKNSNQPQHF
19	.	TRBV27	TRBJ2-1	CASSLLAGSGGVVHNEQFF
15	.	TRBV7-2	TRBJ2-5	CASSFLAGRQETQYF
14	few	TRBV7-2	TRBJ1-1	CASSREAMNTEAFF
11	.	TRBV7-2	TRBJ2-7	CASSRGYEQYF
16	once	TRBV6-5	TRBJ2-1	CASSSSGIARNNEQFF
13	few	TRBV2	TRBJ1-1	CASNFQGLGWAFF
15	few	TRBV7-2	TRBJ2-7	CASSFSGSFSYEQYF
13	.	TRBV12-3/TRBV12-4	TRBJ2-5	CASSLQGAETQYF
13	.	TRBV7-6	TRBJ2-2	CASSFTNTGELFF
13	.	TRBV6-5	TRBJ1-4	CASSRRANEKLFF
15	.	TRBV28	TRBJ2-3	CASSPVGTGADTQYF
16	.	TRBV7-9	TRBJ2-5	CASSWTGGPMGETQYF
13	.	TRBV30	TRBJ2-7	CAWSVGGTYEQYF
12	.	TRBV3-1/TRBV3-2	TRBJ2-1	CASRGRYNEQFF
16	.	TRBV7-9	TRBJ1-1	CASSLRDRGKYTEAFF
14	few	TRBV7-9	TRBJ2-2	CASSYGSRTGELFF
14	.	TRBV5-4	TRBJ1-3	CASSRDSSGNTIYF
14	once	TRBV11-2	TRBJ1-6	CASSLHTGRSPLHF
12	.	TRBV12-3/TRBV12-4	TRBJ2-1	CASSPPGNEQFF
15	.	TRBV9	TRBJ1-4	CASSVEGQTNEKLFF
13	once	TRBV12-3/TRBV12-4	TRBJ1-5	CASKQDTYQPQHF
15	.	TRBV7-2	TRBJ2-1	CASSLEGSGLREQFF
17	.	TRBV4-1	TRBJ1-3	CASSQERTGSLGNTIYF
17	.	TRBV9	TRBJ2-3	CASSVGLAGGPQDTQYF
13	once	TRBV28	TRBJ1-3	CASSLLGGDTIYF
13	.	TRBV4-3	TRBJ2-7	CASSPSREAEQYF
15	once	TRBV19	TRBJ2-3	CASRLTAASTDTQYF
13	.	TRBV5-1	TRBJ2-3	CASRGTSADTQYF
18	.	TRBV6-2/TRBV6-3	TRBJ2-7	CASSRRDRGDSHHYEQYF
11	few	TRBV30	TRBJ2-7	CAWNRENEQYF
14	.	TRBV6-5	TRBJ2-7	CASSSMRFNYEQYF
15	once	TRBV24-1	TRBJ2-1	CATSDDGTQRNEQFF
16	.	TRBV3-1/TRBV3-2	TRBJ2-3	CASKGLAGVRTDTQYF
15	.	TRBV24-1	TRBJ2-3	CATSDETSRYGTQYF
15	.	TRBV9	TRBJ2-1	CASSVGGAGLNEQFF
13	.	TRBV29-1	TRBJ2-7	CSVETGTGSEQYF
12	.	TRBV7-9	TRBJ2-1	CASSLDRGMQFF
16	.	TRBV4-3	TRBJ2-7	CASSQETAGGPYEQYF
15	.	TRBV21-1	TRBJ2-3	CASSKGDRITDTQYF
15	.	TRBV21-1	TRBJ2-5	CASNAGRDAQETQYF
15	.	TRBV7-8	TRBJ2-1	CASRDFTGAYNEQFF